These 26 T cell receptor beta chains share one sample of origin, sequenced in a study of blood T cell repertoires in COVID-19. The table came from immunoSEQ multiplex PCR; TCRdb's copy has only in-frame clones and leaves some out. Here the sample spans roughly 230,000 clones, 80% to 85% being singletons. The specimen sequenced was peripheral blood. These receptor sequences come from a man in his fifties or sixties with active or convalescent COVID-19.

This chain connects TRBV15 to TRBJ2-6; D possibly corresponds to TRBD2 (6 bases). Germline lookup yields CDR1 LNHNV and CDR2 YYDKDF (reference sequence). The CDR3 is 15 residues long. Trimming pared 4 bases from V and 4 bases from J, leaving 11 bases between. CDR3 sequence reads: CATSTGDVGANVLTF. CDR3 in DNA: TGTGCCACCAGCACGGGGGATGTGGGGGCCAACGTCCTGACTTTC.

This clone was recorded once. The gene calls are TRBV5-4 and TRBJ2-3; 7 nucleotides align to TRBD2. This CDR3 contains 15 residues. Looked up from germline, CDR1 is SGHNT and CDR2 is YYREEE (reference sequence). The V gene end was trimmed by 0 bases and the J gene end by 2 bases; junction bases not matched to a gene: 3. CDR3 nucleotides: TGTGCCAGCAGCTTGGGGGGGGGTACCACAGATACGCAGTATTTT. Amino acids: CASSLGGGTTDTQYF.

This chain connects TRBV10-3 to TRBJ2-7; maybe TRBD2 (5 bases). The ends were cut back, 3 bases at V and 3 bases at J, with 12 bases in the middle. Looked up from germline, CDR1 is ENHRY and CDR2 is SYGVKD. CDR3 size: 14 residues. The CDR3 protein is CAISEEGSLYEQYF. For the CDR3, the DNA is TGTGCCATCAGTGAAGAGGGTTCCCTCTACGAGCAGTACTTC.

The sample holds one count of this clone. The chain recombines TRBV2 with TRBJ2-5; no definite D call. Germline CDR1 SNHLY, CDR2 FYNNEI. Trimming left V 7 bases short and J 3 bases short, with 12 bases between. This CDR3 has 13 amino acids. The CDR3 here is CASTVDTEETQYF. Written as DNA, the CDR3 is TGTGCCAGCACCGTCGACACGGAAGAGACCCAGTACTTC.

The chain uses TRBV7-2 and TRBJ2-2; D not resolved. The V gene's germline CDR1 is SGHTA and CDR2 FQGNSA. Trimming stripped 1 base from V and 4 bases from J, with 7 bases between. This CDR3 has 14 residues. CDR3 sequence: CASSLDTFTGELFF. CDR3 bases: TGTGCCAGCAGCTTAGACACCTTCACCGGGGAGCTGTTTTTT.

This clone was seen just once. The V and J genes are TRBV6-6 and TRBJ1-4; 11 bases map to TRBD1. CDR1 and CDR2 from the germline V gene are MNHNY and SVGAGI (reference sequence). The CDR3 spans 17 residues. With 5 bases clipped from V and 6 bases from J, the junction kept 11 bases outside the gene matches. This chain's CDR3 is CASSPSRGDRGDEKLFF. Written as DNA, the CDR3 is TGTGCCAGCAGTCCCTCTAGGGGGGACAGGGGGGATGAAAAACTGTTTTTT.

The rearrangement links TRBV29-1 to TRBJ2-7, with D possibly matching TRBD1 (6 bases). This CDR3 has 14 residues. Germline lookup yields CDR1 SQVTM and CDR2 ANQGSEA. V lost 6 bases and J 4 bases, leaving 19 bases between the germline ends. CDR3: CSVEIRGRGYEQYF. CDR3 DNA: TGCAGCGTGGAGATACGTGGCAGGGGATACGAGCAGTACTTC.

V is TRBV6-5 and J is TRBJ2-7; D might be TRBD2 (7 bases). Per germline, CDR1 MNHEY and CDR2 SVGAGI. V was shortened by 8 bases and J by 0 bases, with 14 bases between the two germline ends. The CDR3 totals 14 residues. CDR3 sequence (DNA): TGTGCCAGCGGAGGGGGGGCCAGCTCCTACGAGCAGTACTTC. Translated, it gives CASGGGASSYEQYF.

The chain recombines TRBV4-1 with TRBJ2-1; the D is unclear. Germline V gene data show CDR1 as MGHRA and CDR2 as YSYEKL. The CDR3 contains 16 residues. Between the trimmed V and J ends, which lost 1 base and 2 bases, there was a span of 12 bases. The DNA of the CDR3 is TGCGCCAGCAGCCAAGTTAACTTAGTTACCTACAATGAGCAGTTCTTC. It yields the protein CASSQVNLVTYNEQFF.

The genes are TRBV4-1 and TRBJ2-3, with 10 bases identical to TRBD2. J was trimmed by 5 bases and V by 5 bases; bases with no gene match: 7. The CDR3 consists of 15 residues. The germline gives CDR1 MGHRA, CDR2 YSYEKL. The DNA for the CDR3 is TGCGCCAGCAGCAAACTAGCGGGGCGAGGAGATACGCAGTATTTT. This translates into CASSKLAGRGDTQYF.

This clone was picked up one time. The chain is built from TRBV24-1 and TRBJ2-7; perhaps TRBD1 as D (6 bases). V dropped 3 bases and J dropped 3 bases, with 11 bases sitting between them. Germline V gene sequence: CDR1 KGHDR, CDR2 SFDVKD. This CDR3 has 14 residues. The CDR3 sequence is CATSDPGHGYEQYF. The CDR3 region has the DNA TGTGCCACCAGTGATCCGGGACACGGCTACGAGCAGTACTTC.

The chain has TRBV10-3 and TRBJ1-3; D is undetermined. The V gene lost 6 bases and the J gene lost 1 base, with 13 bases spanning the gap. This CDR3 is built from 15 residues. Germline assignment: CDR1 ENHRY and CDR2 SYGVKD. The chain's CDR3 is CAISPVSQSGNTIYF. In DNA form, the CDR3 reads TGTGCCATCAGCCCCGTTTCCCAGTCTGGAAACACCATATATTTT.

This chain links TRBV4-2 with TRBJ2-2; D is possibly TRBD2 (6 bases). Germline V gives CDR1 LGHNA, CDR2 YNFKEQ. Trimming removed 0 bases at V and 3 bases at J, with 8 bases between. The CDR3 contains 15 residues. The CDR3 sequence is CASSQERGDTGELFF. CDR3 coding DNA: TGTGCCAGCAGCCAAGAACGCGGGGACACCGGGGAGCTGTTTTTT.

This clone was seen a few times. The chain combines TRBV5-6 with TRBJ1-2; D not resolved. Germline assignment: CDR1 SGHDT and CDR2 YYEEEE. V was clipped by 0 bases and J by 7 bases, with 7 bases between them. The CDR3 loop spans 12 amino acids. The CDR3 DNA follows: TGTGCCAGCAGCTTGGGGCTTGCTGGCTACACCTTC. Residues: CASSLGLAGYTF.

The chain links TRBV4-2 to TRBJ2-3; D might be TRBD2 (5 bases). V gave up 1 base and J gave up 0 bases, with 5 bases separating them. The CDR3 length is 14 residues. Per the germline V gene, CDR1 is LGHNA and CDR2 is YNFKEQ. The CDR3 DNA sequence: TGTGCCAGCAGCCAAGGAGGGAGCACAGATACGCAGTATTTT. Translated, it gives CASSQGGSTDTQYF.

V gene TRBV25-1 combines with J gene TRBJ2-4; D uncertain. The CDR3 runs 13 residues. Germline V lookup: CDR1 MGHDK, CDR2 SYGVNS. V was trimmed by 4 bases and J by 1 base, leaving 5 bases between them. This chain's CDR3 is CASSGVAKNIQYF. Here the CDR3 DNA reads TGTGCCAGCAGTGGAGTGGCCAAAAACATTCAGTACTTC.

This clone was counted a single time. V usage is TRBV29-1 and J usage is TRBJ1-1; the D is unclear. Trimming removed 6 bases from V and 3 bases from J, with 14 bases in between. Germline values: CDR1 SQVTM, CDR2 ANQGSEA. This CDR3 region has 13 residues. CDR3 nucleotide sequence: TGCAGCGTCCAAGGAGGGTTGTACACTGAAGCTTTCTTT. This codes for CSVQGGLYTEAFF.

The chain recombines TRBV20-1 with TRBJ2-1, with TRBD2 identical over 7 bases. J was trimmed by 6 bases and V by 3 bases; bases with no gene match: 17. The CDR3 totals 17 residues. Germline V lookup: CDR1 DFQATT, CDR2 SNEGSKA (reference sequence). The CDR3 DNA is TGCAGTGCTAGTTCGTCGGAGCGGGGTCGAAGGGGCAATGAGCAGTTCTTC. Translated, it gives CSASSSERGRRGNEQFF.

The genes are TRBV5-4 and TRBJ2-3, with 9 bases matching TRBD2. Per the germline V gene, CDR1 is SGHNT and CDR2 is YYREEE (reference sequence). The CDR3 totals 16 residues. Unmatched junction bases numbered 8, after V lost 0 bases and J lost 6 bases. This CDR3 reads CASSLEVVAGADTQYF. The DNA of the CDR3 is TGTGCCAGCAGCTTGGAGGTGGTAGCGGGGGCCGATACGCAGTATTTT.

This chain links TRBV28 with TRBJ2-3, with 9 bases aligning to TRBD2. There are 15 residues in the CDR3. After removal of 6 bases from V and 3 bases from J, the junction contained 7 bases not matched to a gene. Germline loops: CDR1 MDHEN, CDR2 SYDVKM. The CDR3 nucleotides are TGTGCCAGCAGACCTAGCGGGGTACGAACAGATACGCAGTATTTT. It specifies CASRPSGVRTDTQYF.

This chain joins TRBV7-2 and TRBJ1-2; TRBD1 is a possible D gene (5 bases). The germline gives CDR1 SGHTA, CDR2 FQGNSA. This CDR3 region has 14 residues. V was clipped by 2 bases and J by 4 bases, with 11 bases between them. The CDR3 DNA sequence: TGTGCCAGCAGCTTAAGGCCGGGGGGCTATGGCTACACCTTC. Encoded protein: CASSLRPGGYGYTF.

The chain uses TRBV7-9 and TRBJ1-4, with D uncertain. The CDR3 extends over 16 amino acids. Germline V gene sequence: CDR1 SEHNR, CDR2 FQNEAQ (reference sequence). The V end was cut by 1 base, the J end by 4 bases, with 13 bases between. CDR3 sequence: CASSLGRSLFNEKLFF. For the CDR3, the DNA is TGTGCCAGCAGCTTAGGACGGAGCCTCTTTAATGAAAAACTGTTTTTT.

The V gene is TRBV19, the J gene TRBJ1-2; possibly TRBD1 for D (6 bases). Trimming cost V 5 bases and J 3 bases, with 13 bases left between them. This CDR3 is built from 14 residues. CDR1 and CDR2 from the germline V gene are LNHDA and SQIVND (reference sequence). The CDR3 spells CASSQYSGDYGYTF. CDR3 sequence (DNA): TGTGCCAGTAGTCAATACTCAGGGGACTATGGCTACACCTTC. Using reference TRBV19 and TRBJ1-2 for the parts outside the CDR3, the full variable domain is DGGITQSPKYLFRKEGQNVTLSCEQNLNHDAMYWYRQDPGQGLRLIYYSQIVNDFQKGDIAEGYSVSREKKESFPLTVTSAQKNPTAFYLCASSQYSGDYGYTFGSGTRLTVV.

J is TRBJ2-5 and V is TRBV5-1; 11 nucleotides match TRBD2. This CDR3 is 16 amino acids long. The V gene's germline CDR1 is SGHRS and CDR2 YFSETQ. Germline trimming cut 4 bases from V and 1 base from J; bases unmatched to any gene: 6. CDR3 in amino acids: CASSPAGTSGQETQYF. The CDR3 nucleotides read TGCGCCAGCAGCCCGGCCGGGACTAGCGGCCAAGAGACCCAGTACTTC. The variable domain in full, with the rest retrieved from reference TRBV5-1 and TRBJ2-5, is KAGVTQTPRYLIKTRGQQVTLSCSPISGHRSVSWYQQTPGQGLQFLFEYFSETQRNKGNFPGRFSGRQFSNSRSEMNVSTLELGDSALYLCASSPAGTSGQETQYFGPGTRLLVL.

This clone was detected once. In DNA form, the CDR3 reads TGTGCCAGCAGACGGGACAGGGGCTCTTACGAGCAGTACTTC. Amino acids: CASRRDRGSYEQYF. This chain uses TRBV3-1 (or the pseudogene TRBV3-2) with TRBJ2-7; the match to TRBD1 covers 10 bases. V shed 6 bases and J 4 bases; nucleotides not matched to a gene: 6. Germline V gene lookup returns CDR1 LGHDT and CDR2 YNNKEL (reference sequence). The CDR3 consists of 14 residues.

V gene TRBV9 combines with J gene TRBJ2-1; the match to TRBD1 covers 9 bases. CDR1 and CDR2 (germline): SGDLS, YYNGEE. Trimming cost V 4 bases and J 4 bases; bases outside gene matches: 6. The CDR3 has 15 amino acids. Here the CDR3 DNA reads TGTGCCAGCAGCTTCCGGGACAGGGTGTACAATGAGCAGTTCTTC. It yields the protein CASSFRDRVYNEQFF.